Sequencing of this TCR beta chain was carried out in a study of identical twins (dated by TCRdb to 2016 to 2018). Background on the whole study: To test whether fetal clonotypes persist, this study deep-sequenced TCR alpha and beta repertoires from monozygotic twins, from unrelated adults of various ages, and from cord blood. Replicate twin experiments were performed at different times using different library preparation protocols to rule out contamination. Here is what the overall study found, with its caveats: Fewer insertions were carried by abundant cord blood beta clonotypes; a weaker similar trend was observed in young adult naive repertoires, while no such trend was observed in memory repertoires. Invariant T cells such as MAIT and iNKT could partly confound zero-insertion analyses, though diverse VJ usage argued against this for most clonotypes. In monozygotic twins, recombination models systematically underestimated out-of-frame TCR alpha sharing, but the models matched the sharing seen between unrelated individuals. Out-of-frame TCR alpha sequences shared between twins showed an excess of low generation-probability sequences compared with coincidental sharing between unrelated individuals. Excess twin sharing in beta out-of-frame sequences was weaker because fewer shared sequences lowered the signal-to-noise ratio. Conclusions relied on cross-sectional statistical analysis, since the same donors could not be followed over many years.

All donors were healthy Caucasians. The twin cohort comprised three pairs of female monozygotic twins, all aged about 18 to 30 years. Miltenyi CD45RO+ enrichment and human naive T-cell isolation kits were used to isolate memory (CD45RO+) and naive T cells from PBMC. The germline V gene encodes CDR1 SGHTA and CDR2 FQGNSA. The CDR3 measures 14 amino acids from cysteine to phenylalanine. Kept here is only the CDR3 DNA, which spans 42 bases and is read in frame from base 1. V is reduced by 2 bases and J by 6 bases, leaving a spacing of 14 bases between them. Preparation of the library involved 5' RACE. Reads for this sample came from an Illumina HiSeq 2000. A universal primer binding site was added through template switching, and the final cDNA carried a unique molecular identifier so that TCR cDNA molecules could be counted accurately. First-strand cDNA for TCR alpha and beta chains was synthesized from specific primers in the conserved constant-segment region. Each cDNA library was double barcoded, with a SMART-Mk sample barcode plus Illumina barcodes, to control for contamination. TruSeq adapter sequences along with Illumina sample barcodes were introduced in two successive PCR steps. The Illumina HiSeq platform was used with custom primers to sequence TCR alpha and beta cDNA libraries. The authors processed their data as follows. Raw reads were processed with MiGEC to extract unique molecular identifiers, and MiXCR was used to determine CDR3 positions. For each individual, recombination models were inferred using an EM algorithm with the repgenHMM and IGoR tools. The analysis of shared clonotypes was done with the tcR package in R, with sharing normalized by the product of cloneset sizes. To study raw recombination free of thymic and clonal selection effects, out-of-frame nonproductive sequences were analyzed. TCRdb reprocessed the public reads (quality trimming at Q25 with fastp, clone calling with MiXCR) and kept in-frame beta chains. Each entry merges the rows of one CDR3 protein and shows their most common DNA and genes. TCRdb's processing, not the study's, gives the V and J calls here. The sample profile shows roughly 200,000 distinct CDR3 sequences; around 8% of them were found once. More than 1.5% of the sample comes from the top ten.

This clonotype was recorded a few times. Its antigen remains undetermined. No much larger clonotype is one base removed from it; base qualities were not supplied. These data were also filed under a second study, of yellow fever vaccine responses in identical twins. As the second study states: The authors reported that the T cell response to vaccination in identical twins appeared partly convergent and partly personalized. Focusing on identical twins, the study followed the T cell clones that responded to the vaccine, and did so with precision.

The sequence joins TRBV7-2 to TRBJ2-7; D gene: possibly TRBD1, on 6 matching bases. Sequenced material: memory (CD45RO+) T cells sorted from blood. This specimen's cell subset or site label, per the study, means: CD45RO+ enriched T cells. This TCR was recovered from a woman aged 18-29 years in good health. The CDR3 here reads CASSLRGKGSEQYF. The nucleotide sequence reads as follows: TGTGCCAGCAGCTTAAGGGGGAAGGGCTCCGAGCAGTACTTC.